The T cell receptor beta chain described here comes from a study of OX40 agonist ivuxolimab in advanced cancers. The wider study: Patients' therapy was ivuxolimab, an antibody that acts as an agonist of OX40 (CD134). Patients were treated with intravenous ivuxolimab, dosed at 0.01 to 10 mg/kg and infused every 2 weeks. There were three patients with partial responses, one having hepatocellular carcinoma and two cutaneous melanoma.

Trimming stripped 4 bases from V and 4 bases from J, with 9 bases between. This CDR3 is 14 amino acids long. CDR1 and CDR2 from the germline V gene are SGHRS and YFSETQ. This clone was picked up one time. Assay used: immunoSEQ multiplex PCR; TCRdb lists only in-frame clones, some missing. The table shows 98,000 or so clones, with roughly 95% occurring only once. Sequencing was performed on CD4+ or CD8+ T cells sorted from blood, taken in a trial of the OX40 agonist ivuxolimab. The clonotype originates from an adult with an advanced solid tumor such as melanoma, head and neck, liver or kidney cancer. The chain joins TRBV5-1 to TRBJ1-6, with TRBD1 as a possible D gene (6 bases). CDR3 DNA: TGCGCCAGCAGCCCCGGACAGTATAATTCACCCCTCCACTTT. This sequence encodes CASSPGQYNSPLHF. The variable domain in full, completed from reference TRBV5-1 and TRBJ1-6, reads KAGVTQTPRYLIKTRGQQVTLSCSPISGHRSVSWYQQTPGQGLQFLFEYFSETQRNKGNFPGRFSGRQFSNSRSEMNVSTLELGDSALYLCASSPGQYNSPLHFGNGTRLTVT.